Below are 27 T cell receptor beta chains sequenced from a single sample in a study of response to subunit inactivated influenza vaccine. TCRdb fed the RT-PCR reads into MiXCR, producing one record per CDR3 protein. The sample lists 530,000 or so distinct CDR3 sequences; about 14% were seen once. The input for sequencing was PBMCs from blood, taken roughly 12 days after vaccination. Receptor source: a man between 50 and 59 years old who received an inactivated influenza vaccine.

The gene calls are TRBV5-1 and TRBJ1-4; perhaps TRBD1 as D (6 bases). Germline V gene data show CDR1 as SGHRS and CDR2 as YFSETQ. V was cut by 4 bases and J by 0 bases, with 13 bases left in between. CDR3 length equals 16 residues. The CDR3 DNA sequence: TGCGCCAGCAGCCCCGCCGGACAGTCAACTAATGAAAAACTGTTTTTT. Its protein is CASSPAGQSTNEKLFF.

This clonotype appeared a few times. The CDR3 protein is CASSFMAGGYNEQFF. Written as DNA, the CDR3 is TGCGCCAGCAGCTTTATGGCGGGAGGGTACAATGAGCAGTTCTTC. The rearrangement joins TRBV5-1 to TRBJ2-1; 9 positions match TRBD2. V shed 2 bases and J 4 bases; nucleotides not matched to a gene: 4. This CDR3 comprises 15 residues. Germline loops: CDR1 SGHRS, CDR2 YFSETQ.

The table lists this clonotype with a few counts. V gene TRBV11-2 combines with J gene TRBJ2-5; the match to TRBD1 covers 10 bases. Germline-derived CDR1 and CDR2 are SGHAT and FQNNGV. This CDR3 contains 16 residues. Trimming cost V 4 bases and J 5 bases; bases outside gene matches: 10. CDR3 coding DNA: TGTGCCAGCAGCTCTCCGGGACAGGGGTCCGCGGAGACCCAGTACTTC. It codes for CASSSPGQGSAETQYF.

The V call is TRBV7-2, the J call TRBJ2-7; D is possibly TRBD1 (6 bases). Trimming shortened V by 5 bases and J by 0 bases, and 17 bases separated the two germline ends. The V gene's germline CDR1 is SGHTA and CDR2 FQGNSA. CDR3 length: 16 residues. CDR3 sequence reads: CASSPGTSMSSYEQYF. The CDR3, as DNA: TGTGCCAGCAGCCCCGGGACAAGTATGAGCTCCTACGAGCAGTACTTC.

The chain carries TRBV9 and TRBJ2-3, with 8 positions matching TRBD1. The germline gives CDR1 SGDLS, CDR2 YYNGEE. The CDR3 covers 15 residues. V lost 3 bases and J lost 4; bases outside the gene matches: 7. This CDR3 is CASSARTGTADTQYF. CDR3 nucleotides: TGTGCCAGCAGCGCCCGGACAGGGACGGCAGATACGCAGTATTTT.

This clonotype was counted a few times. This sequence joins TRBV9 and TRBJ2-3; TRBD1 matches 7 bases. Trimming took 4 bases from V and 8 from J; bases not matched to a gene: 19. CDR3 length equals 17 residues. Germline V lookup: CDR1 SGDLS, CDR2 YYNGEE. The CDR3 DNA reads as TGTGCCAGCAGCAGAAGACAGGGCAAAAGCGGCATTGTTACGCAGTATTTT. Translated, it gives CASSRRQGKSGIVTQYF.

As regards this clonotype: Possible read error: a much larger clone is one base away. The rearrangement uses TRBV6-6 and TRBJ2-1, with 7 nucleotides matching TRBD1. Germline-derived CDR1 and CDR2 are MNHNY and SVGAGI (reference sequence). J lost 5 bases, V lost 4 bases, and 2 bases had no gene match. This CDR3 contains 13 residues. DNA of the CDR3: TGTGCCAGCAGTTGGGGACAGAACAATGAGCAGTTCTTC. It codes for CASSWGQNNEQFF.

The sample holds a few counts of this clonotype. J is TRBJ2-1 and V is TRBV7-6; 10 bases align to TRBD1. CDR1 and CDR2 (germline): SGHVS, FNYEAQ. V trimming: 2 bases; J trimming: 14 bases; junction bases outside the gene matches: 3. The CDR3 loop spans 12 amino acids. The CDR3 reads CASSLLGTGEFF. DNA of the CDR3: TGTGCCAGCAGCTTATTAGGGACAGGGGAGTTCTTC.

The sample holds a few counts of this clonotype. CDR3 bases: TGTGCCAGCAGCTTTGGGGTAGCAGGGGAAAAACTGTTTTTT. This gives the protein CASSFGVAGEKLFF. This chain connects TRBV5-5 to TRBJ1-4; TRBD1 is a possible D gene (5 bases). In germline, CDR1 is SGHKS, CDR2 YYEKEE (reference sequence). V was shortened by 2 bases and J by 8 bases, with 13 bases between the two germline ends. The CDR3 contains 14 residues.

The V call is TRBV6-2 or TRBV6-3, the J call TRBJ1-2; the D is unclear. Germline-derived CDR1 and CDR2 are MNHEY and SVGEGT. The CDR3 runs to 14 residues. V shed 8 bases and J shed 2 bases, with 15 bases lying between them. Here the CDR3 reads CASVGPGLNYGYTF. In DNA form, the CDR3 reads TGTGCCAGCGTGGGTCCTGGTCTCAACTATGGCTACACCTTC.

This clonotype was seen a few times. J is TRBJ2-1 and V is TRBV24-1; the match to TRBD2 covers 11 bases. The CDR3 is 14 residues long. After removal of 1 base from V and 13 bases from J, the junction contained 5 bases not matched to a gene. Germline V gene data show CDR1 as KGHDR and CDR2 as SFDVKD. The CDR3 bases are TGTGCCACCAGTGATTTTATCGGACTAGCGGGCCAGTTCTTC. As protein: CATSDFIGLAGQFF.

This chain joins TRBV7-2 and TRBJ2-5; D may correspond to TRBD1 or TRBD2 (6 bases each). Germline-derived CDR1 and CDR2 are SGHTA and FQGNSA. The CDR3 has 12 residues. Trimming removed 5 bases at V and 7 bases at J, with 11 bases between. The CDR3 DNA reads TGTGCCAGCAGCAGCCGGGGGCGGACCCAGTACTTC. It encodes CASSSRGRTQYF.

This clonotype has at least ten counts. V and J are TRBV7-6 and TRBJ2-2; D remains ambiguous. Trimming cost V 1 base and J 4 bases, with 10 bases left between them. CDR1 is SGHVS, CDR2 FNYEAQ, per germline. CDR3 size: 15 residues. CDR3 loop: CASSLEVWVTGELFF. In nucleotides, the CDR3 is TGTGCCAGCAGCTTAGAGGTTTGGGTCACCGGGGAGCTGTTTTTT.

This clonotype was picked up a small number of times. The chain combines TRBV28 with TRBJ2-1, with D uncertain. Trimming removed 2 bases from V and 3 bases from J, with 8 bases in between. The CDR3 runs 14 residues. The germline V gene has CDR1 MDHEN and CDR2 SYDVKM. CDR3: CASSLDVFYNEQFF. The CDR3 DNA is TGTGCCAGCAGTTTAGATGTCTTCTACAATGAGCAGTTCTTC.

This clonotype was seen more than once but under ten times. The chain is built from TRBV7-9 and TRBJ1-3; TRBD1 might be the D (6 bases). The CDR3 length is 16 residues. Trimming pared 2 bases from V and 2 bases from J, leaving 13 bases between. Germline loops: CDR1 SEHNR, CDR2 FQNEAQ (reference sequence). CDR3: CASSLWWQGTGNTIYF. The CDR3 DNA follows: TGTGCCAGCAGCTTATGGTGGCAGGGGACTGGAAACACCATATATTTT.

The chain employs TRBV20-1 and TRBJ2-7; the D gene is possibly TRBD1 (6 bases). This CDR3 region has 13 residues. Trimming shortened V by 1 base and J by 4 bases, and 11 bases separated the two germline ends. CDR1 is DFQATT, CDR2 SNEGSKA, per germline (reference sequence). Here the CDR3 DNA reads TGCAGTGCTAGAGTAAGGGGGATGTACGAGCAGTACTTC. This translates into CSARVRGMYEQYF.

This clonotype has only a few counts. The chain joins TRBV7-2 to TRBJ2-3; 12 bases agree with TRBD2. With V trimmed by 3 bases and J by 9 bases, 10 bases remained unmatched. The germline V gene has CDR1 SGHTA and CDR2 FQGNSA. The CDR3 is 16 residues long. The CDR3 DNA follows: TGTGCCAGCAGCTTCGGGCTAGCGGGAGGGGAAAGGACGCAGTATTTT. Translated, it gives CASSFGLAGGERTQYF.

The chain employs TRBV6-1 and TRBJ2-3; 10 nucleotides agree with TRBD1. Germline V lookup: CDR1 MNHNS, CDR2 SASEGT. With V trimmed by 11 bases and J by 3 bases, 5 bases remained unmatched. This CDR3 spans 13 amino acids. The CDR3 here is CAGRQGATDTQYF. The CDR3 bases are TGTGCCGGTCGACAGGGGGCTACAGATACGCAGTATTTT.

The chain uses TRBV5-1 and TRBJ2-7, with a weak D call TRBD1 (6 bases). V lost 3 bases to trimming and J lost 0 bases, with 13 bases between them. The CDR3 length is 15 residues. Looked up from germline, CDR1 is SGHRS and CDR2 is YFSETQ. The DNA of the CDR3 is TGCGCCAGCAGCTCCCTGGACAGTTTCTCCTACGAGCAGTACTTC. Translation: CASSSLDSFSYEQYF.

This clonotype was counted a few times. The chain carries TRBV3-1 and TRBJ1-2; D is perhaps TRBD1 (5 bases). The CDR3 is 15 residues long. Between the trimmed V and J ends, which lost 4 bases and 0 bases, there was a span of 12 bases. The germline V gene encodes CDR1 LGHDT and CDR2 YNNKEL (reference sequence). The CDR3: CASSPPGGANYGYTF. In DNA form, the CDR3 reads TGTGCCAGCAGCCCCCCCGGGGGGGCTAACTATGGCTACACCTTC.

This chain uses TRBV12-3 or TRBV12-4 with TRBJ2-7; 12 bases line up with TRBD1. V shed 5 bases and J 6 bases; nucleotides not matched to a gene: 5. CDR3 length: 14 residues. In DNA, the CDR3 is TGTGCCAGCAGTCAAGGGACAGGGGGCGGCGAGCAGTACTTC. It translates to CASSQGTGGGEQYF.

There are a few counts of this clonotype. V is TRBV2 and J is TRBJ2-3; D is unclear. V lost 3 bases and J lost 3, with 16 bases in between. CDR1 SNHLY and CDR2 FYNNEI come from the germline V gene. This CDR3 comprises 16 residues. The CDR3 spells CASSDTPPFATDTQYF. CDR3 bases: TGTGCCAGCAGTGACACTCCCCCCTTTGCGACAGATACGCAGTATTTT.

V usage is TRBV4-1 and J usage is TRBJ1-6; 7 nucleotides align to TRBD1. V lost 4 bases, J lost 8 bases, and 5 bases stayed unmatched. The CDR3 spans 14 residues. Germline V gives CDR1 MGHRA, CDR2 YSYEKL. DNA for the CDR3: TGCGCCAGCAGCCCGACAGGGAGCCATTCACCCCTCCACTTT. Protein product: CASSPTGSHSPLHF.

The chain carries TRBV20-1 and TRBJ2-7; possibly TRBD1 for D (5 bases). Germline V gives CDR1 DFQATT, CDR2 SNEGSKA (reference sequence). The CDR3 consists of 16 residues. V was clipped by 3 bases and J by 7 bases, with 25 bases between them. CDR3 sequence (DNA): TGCAGTGCTAGCCGAATCCCGCAGGGTAAGACTGGTGAGCAGTACTTC. It is translated as CSASRIPQGKTGEQYF.

The V and J genes are TRBV5-5 and TRBJ2-1; 7 bases align to TRBD1. The CDR3 is made up of 15 amino acids. Germline assignment: CDR1 SGHKS and CDR2 YYEKEE (reference sequence). The V gene end was trimmed by 3 bases and the J gene end by 8 bases; junction bases not matched to a gene: 11. CDR3 DNA: TGTGCCAGCAGCTCACAGGGGCTCGGGATCGATGAGCAGTTCTTC. Amino acid sequence: CASSSQGLGIDEQFF.

The chain combines TRBV20-1 with TRBJ1-5; D unclear. CDR3 length: 13 residues. V was shortened by 6 bases and J by 0 bases, with 9 bases between the two germline ends. Germline loops: CDR1 DFQATT, CDR2 SNEGSKA (reference sequence). The CDR3: CSARLDSNQPQHF. The DNA for the CDR3 is TGCAGTGCCAGACTAGATAGCAATCAGCCCCAGCATTTT.

There are many counts of this clonotype. CDR3 in DNA: TGTGCCAGCAGCCCCTTGGACCCCGCAGGGGAGTATGAAAAACTGTTTTTT. Its translation is CASSPLDPAGEYEKLFF. This chain joins TRBV5-5 and TRBJ1-4; maybe TRBD1 (6 bases). Germline CDR1 SGHKS, CDR2 YYEKEE (reference sequence). Trimming shortened V by 4 bases and J by 6 bases, and 22 bases separated the two germline ends. CDR3 length: 17 residues.